These 12 T cell receptor beta chains share one sample of origin, sequenced in a study of shared clonotypes between healthy human individuals. Profiling relied on immunoSEQ multiplex PCR, and the TCRdb table lists in-frame clones only, not all of them. There are just under 350,000 clones in the sample; roughly 70% occur only once, and roughly a tenth lies in the top ten. The sample taken for sequencing was memory CD4+ T cells sorted from blood. Noted subset: CD45RA-negative fraction. These receptors all stem from a man younger than 45 in good health.

This chain uses TRBV28 with TRBJ2-1; 8 nucleotides align to TRBD2. V gave up 8 bases and J gave up 5 bases; unmatched junction bases: 8. Germline values: CDR1 MDHEN, CDR2 SYDVKM. This CDR3 comprises 14 residues. The CDR3 sequence: CASYEGTSHNEQFF. The CDR3 region has the DNA TGTGCCAGCTATGAGGGGACTAGTCACAATGAGCAGTTCTTC.

The V call is TRBV30, the J call TRBJ1-5; D possibly corresponds to TRBD1 (6 bases). CDR1 GTSNPN and CDR2 SVGIG come from the germline V gene (reference sequence). Trimming cost V 4 bases and J 5 bases, with 12 bases left between them. There are 13 residues in the CDR3. This chain's CDR3 is CAWTGGLDQPQHF. In DNA, the CDR3 is TGTGCCTGGACCGGGGGGCTGGATCAGCCCCAGCATTTT.

The chain recombines TRBV5-4 with TRBJ2-7; 14 bases agree with TRBD2. Germline CDR1 is SGHNT and CDR2 is YYREEE (reference sequence). This CDR3 contains 20 residues. With V trimmed by 4 bases and J by 0 bases, 15 bases remained unmatched. The CDR3 here is CASSLGQSGLAGGVSYEQYF. DNA for the CDR3: TGTGCCAGCAGCCTGGGGCAGTCCGGACTAGCGGGAGGCGTCTCCTACGAGCAGTACTTC.

The chain uses TRBV11-2 and TRBJ1-4; tentatively, D is TRBD1 (6 bases). Trimming shortened V by 4 bases and J by 6 bases, and 15 bases separated the two germline ends. This CDR3 has 15 amino acids. Per germline, CDR1 SGHAT and CDR2 FQNNGV. CDR3: CASSSTGFGDEKLFF. The DNA for the CDR3 is TGTGCCAGCAGCTCTACAGGGTTCGGGGATGAAAAACTGTTTTTT.

This chain links TRBV14 with TRBJ1-4, with D perhaps matching TRBD1 (5 bases). V was shortened by 5 bases and J by 1 base, with 14 bases between the two germline ends. The CDR3 covers 16 residues. Per the germline V gene, CDR1 is SGHDN and CDR2 is FVKESK. The CDR3 reads CASSNGGVGTNEKLFF. In DNA, the CDR3 is TGTGCCAGCAGCAACGGAGGGGTCGGAACTAATGAAAAACTGTTTTTT. The complete variable domain, with remaining parts taken from reference TRBV14 and TRBJ1-4, reads EAGVTQFPSHSVIEKGQTVTLRCDPISGHDNLYWYRRVMGKEIKFLLHFVKESKQDESGMPNNRFLAERTGGTYSTLKVQPAELEDSGVYFCASSNGGVGTNEKLFFGSGTQLSVL.

As DNA, the CDR3 is TGTGCCAGCAGCAGACAACAGGGTTCCTTAGAGACCCAGTACTTC. Translated, it gives CASSRQQGSLETQYF. The gene calls are TRBV9 and TRBJ2-5, with a tentative D call TRBD1 (6 bases). CDR3 length: 15 residues. Germline CDR1 and CDR2: SGDLS and YYNGEE. Trimming stripped 4 bases from V and 4 bases from J, with 17 bases between.

With regard to this clone: This may be a read error, as it is one base from a much larger clone. Other DNA variants within this sample encode the same CDR3. This chain connects TRBV18 to TRBJ2-7; 12 bases are shared with TRBD2. This CDR3 contains 14 residues. The trim removed 3 bases at V and 4 bases at J, leaving 1 base unmatched. CDR1 is KGHSH and CDR2 is LQKENI in the germline V gene. The CDR3 is CASSPGTSGYEQYF. Written as DNA, the CDR3 is TGTGCCAGCTCACCCGGGACTAGCGGGTACGAGCAGTACTTC.

V is TRBV6-6 and J is TRBJ1-2; D unclear. The germline V gene has CDR1 MNHNY and CDR2 SVGAGI (reference sequence). This CDR3 contains 13 residues. V was trimmed by 6 bases and J by 1 base, leaving 9 bases between them. The CDR3 coding sequence is TGTGCCAGCAGACCGAGCTATAACTATGGCTACACCTTC. Encoded protein: CASRPSYNYGYTF.

The chain carries TRBV5-4 and TRBJ2-7, with 9 bases that match TRBD2. The trim removed 4 bases at V and 3 bases at J, leaving 5 bases unmatched. There are 14 residues in the CDR3. The germline gives CDR1 SGHNT, CDR2 YYREEE (reference sequence). The CDR3 DNA reads TGTGCCAGCAGCCTAGCGGGGAGAAGCTACGAGCAGTACTTC. This gives the protein CASSLAGRSYEQYF.

The V gene is TRBV28, the J gene TRBJ1-2; 7 bases are shared with TRBD1. The ends lost 6 bases at V and 4 bases at J; junction bases unmatched: 5. Per germline, CDR1 MDHEN and CDR2 SYDVKM. The CDR3 has 13 residues. The CDR3 region has the DNA TGTGCCAGCAGGCCAGGGACAGTCTATGGCTACACCTTC. Residues: CASRPGTVYGYTF.

Only a few counts were recorded for this clone. The chain recombines TRBV2 with TRBJ2-2; 8 bases are shared with TRBD2. CDR3 length: 15 residues. Looked up from germline, CDR1 is SNHLY and CDR2 is FYNNEI. V was clipped by 7 bases and J by 2 bases; unmatched bases: 6. The CDR3 here is CASTRLAQNTGELFF. As DNA, the CDR3 is TGTGCCAGCACTAGACTAGCGCAAAACACCGGGGAGCTGTTTTTT. The full variable domain, completed using reference TRBV2 and TRBJ2-2, is EPEVTQTPSHQVTQMGQEVILRCVPISNHLYFYWYRQILGQKVEFLVSFYNNEISEKSEIFDDQFSVERPDGSNFTLKIRSTKLEDSAMYFCASTRLAQNTGELFFGEGSRLTVL.

V usage is TRBV11-3 and J usage is TRBJ2-1; 9 bases fit TRBD1. This CDR3 is built from 16 residues. From germline, CDR1 is SGHNT and CDR2 YENEEA. The V segment lost 5 bases and the J segment 3 bases; nucleotides outside the gene matches: 8. CDR3 sequence reads: CASSRTGGAIYNEQFF. The DNA for the CDR3 is TGTGCCAGCAGCCGAACAGGGGGCGCTATCTACAATGAGCAGTTCTTC.